This TCR beta chain came from a study of molecular identifiers for immune sequencing clone quantification. Across the study: The replicates split RNA from about 19,000 or 110,000 naive CD8 cells five ways and sequenced four.

V was pared by 5 bases and J by 6 bases, with 3 bases of the junction left unmatched. This CDR3 has 14 amino acids. Germline lookup yields CDR1 SGHDT and CDR2 YYEEEE. Sorted inputs of about 20,000 to 1,000,000 cells, with 10%, 30% or 50% RNA, yielded naive CD8 libraries. For naive CD8 T cells, sorting used the CD8+CD4-CCR7+CD45RA+ phenotype. This clonotype has only a few counts. Methods described previously, with TCR primers listed, were used for bulk TCR libraries. Each CDR3 protein gets one entry after TCRdb re-called the PCR reads with MiXCR. The sample records approximately 670,000 distinct CDR3 sequences, 20% being singletons.

The material sequenced was naive CD8+ T cells from blood, with Jurkat cell RNA spiked in. Subset in this sample: FACS-sorted CD8+CD4-CCR7+CD45RA+ naive T cells. The receptor comes from a human donor in good health. Some libraries in this study had Jurkat cell RNA spiked in. The chain combines TRBV5-6 with TRBJ2-3; 13 nucleotides match TRBD2. The CDR3 loop reads CASRSGLAGDTQYF. In DNA, the CDR3 is TGTGCCAGCAGATCGGGACTAGCGGGGGATACGCAGTATTTT.